The 26 T cell receptor beta chains reported below all come from one sample, sequenced in a study of T cell responses to AZD1222 COVID-19 vaccine. Profiling relied on immunoSEQ multiplex PCR, and the TCRdb table lists in-frame clones only, not all of them. The sample yields approximately 100,000 clones, more than 70% seen once. The sample was peripheral blood, taken 28 days after the second AZD1222 dose. The source of these receptors is an adult who received the AZD1222 COVID-19 vaccine.

In DNA, the CDR3 is TGTGCCAGCACCGGTGAAGTTAATCAGCCCCAGCATTTT. Protein sequence: CASTGEVNQPQHF. This chain connects TRBV6-5 to TRBJ1-5; D uncertain. The V end lost 7 bases, the J end lost 4 bases, and 11 bases lay between the germline ends. Germline V gene sequence: CDR1 MNHEY, CDR2 SVGAGI. CDR3 length: 13 amino acids.

CDR3 sequence reads: CASSLEDRDYEQYF. CDR3 nucleotide sequence: TGTGCCAGCAGCTTAGAGGACAGGGACTACGAGCAGTACTTC. The chain joins TRBV7-9 to TRBJ2-7; TRBD1 aligns across 8 bases. Germline assignment: CDR1 SEHNR and CDR2 FQNEAQ (reference sequence). With V trimmed by 1 base and J by 3 bases, 2 bases remained unmatched. CDR3 length: 14 residues.

The chain uses TRBV11-2 and TRBJ2-7, with TRBD1 identical over 9 bases. Germline loops: CDR1 SGHAT, CDR2 FQNNGV. The CDR3 contains 14 residues. Trimming cost V 8 bases and J 2 bases; bases outside gene matches: 7. In DNA form, the CDR3 reads TGTGCCAGCTCCTACAGGGGGCTGGCCTACGAGCAGTACTTC. Translating it yields CASSYRGLAYEQYF.

This chain links TRBV4-2 with TRBJ2-7; 7 nucleotides line up with TRBD2. CDR3 length: 14 amino acids. The germline gives CDR1 LGHNA, CDR2 YNFKEQ. J gave up 5 bases and V 7 bases, and 11 bases lay outside the gene matches. The CDR3 loop reads CASTPELASDEQYF. In DNA, the CDR3 is TGTGCCAGCACCCCGGAACTAGCGTCTGACGAGCAGTACTTC.

The rearrangement links TRBV12-3 or TRBV12-4 to TRBJ2-2; D is unclear. V was trimmed by 8 bases and J by 7 bases, leaving 14 bases between them. This CDR3 is built from 13 residues. The CDR3 nucleotides are TGTGCCAGCGGGGTTGGCGGCCGCGGGGAGCTGTTTTTT. Its translation is CASGVGGRGELFF.

This clone has a single count. The V gene is TRBV6-5, the J gene TRBJ1-1; a possible D gene is TRBD1 (5 bases). Per germline, CDR1 MNHEY and CDR2 SVGAGI. V lost 6 bases and J 1 base, leaving 15 bases between the germline ends. The CDR3 length is 15 residues. The CDR3 reads CASSREGSGNTEAFF. The CDR3 nucleotides are TGTGCCAGCAGCCGTGAGGGGTCGGGGAACACTGAAGCTTTCTTT.

This sequence joins TRBV5-4 and TRBJ1-4; TRBD1 might be the D (5 bases). The ends were cut back, 4 bases at V and 4 bases at J, with 14 bases in the middle. Germline CDR1 and CDR2: SGHNT and YYREEE (reference sequence). The CDR3 consists of 15 residues. The CDR3 sequence is CASSPDPRGNEKLFF. DNA for the CDR3: TGTGCCAGCAGCCCCGACCCAAGGGGTAATGAAAAACTGTTTTTT.

J is TRBJ1-2 and V is TRBV5-1, with D possibly matching TRBD1 (6 bases). This CDR3 comprises 15 residues. Germline V CDR1 and CDR2: SGHRS, YFSETQ. V was shortened by 4 bases and J by 0 bases, with 13 bases between the two germline ends. The chain's CDR3 is CASSPRTDANYGYTF. The CDR3 DNA follows: TGCGCCAGCAGCCCTCGGACAGACGCTAACTATGGCTACACCTTC.

V gene TRBV9 combines with J gene TRBJ1-3; D gene uncertain. Trimming shortened V by 4 bases and J by 11 bases, and 13 bases separated the two germline ends. Germline V lookup: CDR1 SGDLS, CDR2 YYNGEE. This CDR3 is 12 amino acids long. The CDR3 is CASSPPLGAIYF. CDR3 coding DNA: TGTGCCAGCAGCCCCCCGCTGGGAGCCATATATTTT.

This chain uses TRBV7-9 with TRBJ1-1; maybe TRBD1 (5 bases). Germline V gene data show CDR1 as SEHNR and CDR2 as FQNEAQ (reference sequence). Trimming took off 1 base at V and 2 bases at J, with 14 bases between the two ends. The CDR3 runs to 16 residues. For the CDR3, the DNA is TGTGCCAGCAGCTTAGGGGGAGACAGCCGAAACACTGAAGCTTTCTTT. Residues: CASSLGGDSRNTEAFF. Full variable domain (outside the CDR3, taken from reference TRBV7-9 and TRBJ1-1): DTGVSQNPRHKITKRGQNVTFRCDPISEHNRLYWYRQTLGQGPEFLTYFQNEAQLEKSRLLSDRFSAERPKGSFSTLEIQRTEQGDSAMYLCASSLGGDSRNTEAFFGQGTRLTVV.

This clone was seen once. This CDR3 reads CASKKIAGHAPYEQYF. The CDR3, as DNA: TGCGCCAGCAAGAAAATAGCGGGACACGCGCCGTACGAGCAGTACTTC. The chain carries TRBV10-1 and TRBJ2-7, with TRBD2 matching over 8 bases. V lost 7 bases to trimming and J lost 4 bases; unmatched junction nucleotides: 15. Germline CDR1 and CDR2: WNHNN and SYGVQD (reference sequence). The CDR3 is made up of 16 amino acids.

This sequence joins TRBV27 and TRBJ2-7; 7 positions match TRBD1. This CDR3 has 15 residues. With V trimmed by 5 bases and J by 2 bases, 9 bases remained unmatched. Germline lookup yields CDR1 MNHEY and CDR2 SMNVEV (reference sequence). The CDR3 protein is CASSAPDRPTYEQYF. The CDR3 DNA reads as TGTGCCAGCAGTGCGCCGGACAGGCCTACCTACGAGCAGTACTTC.

Points on this clone: The same CDR3 is also encoded by other DNA sequences in this sample. The J gene is TRBJ2-7, the V gene TRBV9; unclear D gene. CDR1 and CDR2 from the germline V gene are SGDLS and YYNGEE. There are 14 residues in the CDR3. The V end lost 2 bases, the J end lost 0 bases, and 9 bases lay between the germline ends. CDR3 in amino acids: CASSVGPSSYEQYF. In DNA form, the CDR3 reads TGTGCCAGCAGCGTCGGACCAAGCTCCTACGAGCAGTACTTC.

The chain couples TRBV4-2 to TRBJ1-4; a weak D match, TRBD1 (5 bases). This CDR3 has 16 amino acids. Trimming removed 0 bases from V and 5 bases from J, with 13 bases in between. The V gene's germline CDR1 is LGHNA and CDR2 YNFKEQ. CDR3 residues: CASSQDPMGGNEKLFF. In DNA form, the CDR3 reads TGTGCCAGCAGCCAAGATCCGATGGGGGGGAATGAAAAACTGTTTTTT.

The CDR3 DNA is TGTGCCAGCAGCAAAGGTCCTGGGGGACGCCCTTCTGGGGCCAACGTCCTGACTTTC. Protein sequence: CASSKGPGGRPSGANVLTF. The rearrangement uses TRBV21-1 and TRBJ2-6. TRBV21-1 is marked as a pseudogene. The CDR3 runs to 19 residues.

The rearrangement joins TRBV19 to TRBJ1-1; 9 bases agree with TRBD1. CDR1 is LNHDA and CDR2 is SQIVND in the germline V gene (reference sequence). V shed 5 bases and J 2 bases; nucleotides not matched to a gene: 3. The CDR3 has 14 amino acids. The CDR3 nucleotides read TGTGCCAGTAGTCCGGGACAGGGTAACACTGAAGCTTTCTTT. Its translation: CASSPGQGNTEAFF.

In this sample, this clone turned up once. The chain is built from TRBV5-4 and TRBJ1-2, with D perhaps TRBD1 (5 bases). This CDR3 has 19 amino acids. V lost 0 bases, J lost 0 bases, and 21 bases lay in between. The V gene's germline CDR1 is SGHNT and CDR2 YYREEE (reference sequence). CDR3: CASSLGREGNDFPNYGYTF. In DNA form, the CDR3 reads TGTGCCAGCAGCTTGGGGCGGGAGGGGAACGACTTTCCTAACTATGGCTACACCTTC. Using reference TRBV5-4 and TRBJ1-2 for the parts outside the CDR3, the full variable domain is ETGVTQSPTHLIKTRGQQVTLRCSSQSGHNTVSWYQQALGQGPQFIFQYYREEENGRGNFPPRFSGLQFPNYSSELNVNALELDDSALYLCASSLGREGNDFPNYGYTFGSGTRLTVV.

This clone has just a few counts. The chain couples TRBV19 to TRBJ2-1; a weak D match, TRBD2 (5 bases). Germline V CDR1 and CDR2: LNHDA, SQIVND (reference sequence). The CDR3 extends over 13 amino acids. Trimming cost V 3 bases and J 5 bases, with 8 bases left between them. The CDR3 region is CASSISGNNEQFF. CDR3 in DNA: TGTGCCAGTAGTATTTCCGGGAACAATGAGCAGTTCTTC.

This clone was seen just once. This chain connects TRBV4-2 to TRBJ2-7; D might be TRBD2 (5 bases). Trimming stripped 0 bases from V and 2 bases from J, with 17 bases between. The CDR3 has 17 amino acids. Germline CDR1 and CDR2: LGHNA and YNFKEQ. As DNA, the CDR3 is TGTGCCAGCAGCCAAGACACCGGCTTGGGAGTCCCCTACGAGCAGTACTTC. Its translation is CASSQDTGLGVPYEQYF.

This clone was seen a handful of times. The rearrangement joins TRBV6-5 to TRBJ2-5; 15 positions match TRBD2. Germline V CDR1 and CDR2: MNHEY, SVGAGI. This CDR3 contains 15 residues. Germline trimming cut 7 bases from V and 9 bases from J; bases unmatched to any gene: 9. The CDR3 DNA reads as TGTGCCAGCACCCAAGGACTAGCGGGGGGGGTTCCCCAGTACTTC. This translates into CASTQGLAGGVPQYF.

About this clone: One junction end does not reproduce the germline sequence, and a read error may be involved. This chain joins TRBV3-1 (or the pseudogene TRBV3-2) and TRBJ1-1, with a weak D call TRBD1 (6 bases). The CDR3 is 15 amino acids. The germline CDR1 and CDR2 sequences are LGHDT and YNNKEL (reference sequence). DNA for the CDR3: TGTACCAGCAGCCAATCAGAGGGACACCACACTGAAGCTTTCTTT. It encodes CTSSQSEGHHTEAFF.

The genes are TRBV15 and TRBJ1-2, with D possibly TRBD1 on 5 matching bases. V lost 5 bases and J lost 4, with 14 bases in between. The germline gives CDR1 LNHNV, CDR2 YYDKDF (reference sequence). There are 14 residues in the CDR3. The CDR3 nucleotides are TGTGCCACCAGCGCGATTGCAGGGCGCTATGGCTACACCTTC. The encoded protein is CATSAIAGRYGYTF.

This clone was picked up a small number of times. The chain employs TRBV25-1 and TRBJ2-1; D gene uncertain. The germline V and J ends were trimmed by 4 bases and 12 bases, with 13 bases remaining between them. CDR3 length: 12 residues. Germline-derived CDR1 and CDR2 are MGHDK and SYGVNS. The CDR3 here is CASSGSGPAQFF. The CDR3 region has the DNA TGTGCCAGCAGTGGAAGTGGACCAGCGCAGTTCTTC. Complete variable domain (other parts from reference TRBV25-1 and TRBJ2-1): EADIYQTPRYLVIGTGKKITLECSQTMGHDKMYWYQQDPGMELHLIHYSYGVNSTEKGDLSSESTVSRIRTEHFPLTLESARPSHTSQYLCASSGSGPAQFFGPGTRLTVL.

The CDR3 is CASSSAPGAGYGYTF. The CDR3, as DNA: TGTGCCAGCAGCTCAGCGCCGGGGGCTGGCTATGGCTACACCTTC. The J gene is TRBJ1-2, the V gene TRBV28; tentative D call: TRBD1 (6 bases). V was trimmed by 6 bases and J by 4 bases, leaving 18 bases between them. The germline V gene encodes CDR1 MDHEN and CDR2 SYDVKM. This CDR3 region has 15 residues.

The chain recombines TRBV19 with TRBJ1-1, with D unclear. CDR1 and CDR2 (germline): LNHDA, SQIVND (reference sequence). The CDR3 spans 14 residues. V lost 0 bases, J lost 4 bases, and 9 bases lay in between. The CDR3 DNA reads as TGTGCCAGTAGTATAGATCGGGGTGGCACTGAAGCTTTCTTT. Translated, it gives CASSIDRGGTEAFF.

The CDR3 nucleotides are TGTGCCAGCAGTTACACCCCGAGTTCTCCCCCCTACGAGCAGTACTTC. Its protein product is CASSYTPSSPPYEQYF. The chain carries TRBV6-2 or TRBV6-3 and TRBJ2-7; D is unresolved. V lost 2 bases and J lost 2, with 16 bases in between. Germline V gene sequence: CDR1 MNHEY, CDR2 SVGEGT. The CDR3 loop spans 16 amino acids.